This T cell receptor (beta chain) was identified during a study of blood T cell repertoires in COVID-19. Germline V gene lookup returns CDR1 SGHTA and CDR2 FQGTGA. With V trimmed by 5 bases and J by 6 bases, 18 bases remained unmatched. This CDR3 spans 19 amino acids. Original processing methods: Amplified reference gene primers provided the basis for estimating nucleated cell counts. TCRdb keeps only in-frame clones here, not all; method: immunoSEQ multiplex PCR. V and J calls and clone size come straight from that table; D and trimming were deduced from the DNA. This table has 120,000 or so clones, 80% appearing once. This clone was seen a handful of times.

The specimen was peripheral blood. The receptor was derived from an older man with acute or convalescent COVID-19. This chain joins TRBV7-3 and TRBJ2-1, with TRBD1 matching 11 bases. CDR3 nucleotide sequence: TGTGCCAGCAGCCCTTTTTATTCCGGGACAGGGGGTGACTCCAATGAGCAGTTCTTC. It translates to CASSPFYSGTGGDSNEQFF. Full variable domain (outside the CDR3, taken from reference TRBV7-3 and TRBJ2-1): GAGVSQTPSNKVTEKGKYVELRCDPISGHTALYWYRQSLGQGPEFLIYFQGTGAADDSGLPNDRFFAVRPEGSVSTLKIQRTERGDSAVYLCASSPFYSGTGGDSNEQFFGPGTRLTVL.